The present entry profiles one T cell receptor (beta chain) with its context. Its specificity is unknown. These data come from a study of graft-versus-host responses after intestinal transplantation. V lost 3 bases and J 6 bases, leaving 18 bases between the germline ends. Germline V gives CDR1 MNHNS, CDR2 SASEGT. This CDR3 has 15 amino acids. Here immunoSEQ multiplex PCR was the method, and the copy in TCRdb shows in-frame clones only, minus some. Of 95,000 to 150,000 clones in the sample, about 93% were seen once. This TCR derives from a human donor who received an intestinal transplant. The chain recombines TRBV6-1 with TRBJ2-7; D is ambiguous. The source was unstimulated CD4+ T cells sorted from spleen or lymph node cells, collected before intestinal transplant. The CDR3 sequence is CASSDVNPGFIEQYF. For the CDR3, the DNA is TGTGCCAGCAGTGATGTAAATCCGGGTTTTATCGAGCAGTACTTC.